Listed below are T cell receptor beta chains from one sample, sequenced in a study of cytomegalovirus exposure and HLA in healthy donors. Clones were read by immunoSEQ multiplex PCR, and TCRdb kept only the in-frame ones, dropping some. Of around 180,000 clones in the sample, around 82% were seen once. Material: PBMCs. Receptors originate from a middle-aged man in good health and CMV-seronegative. CDR3s leave out the opening cysteine and the closing phenylalanine or tryptophan. The D gene is left open where the match is weak.

V gene: TRBV7-2
J gene: TRBJ1-5
D gene: NA
CDR3 protein: ASSLRGVPSPQH

V gene: TRBV30
J gene: TRBJ1-5
D gene: TRBD1
CDR3 protein: AQGQGNNQPQH

V gene: TRBV27
J gene: TRBJ1-6
D gene: NA
CDR3 protein: ASTLTPPGQPNSPLH

V gene: TRBV6-5
J gene: TRBJ1-2
D gene: NA
CDR3 protein: ASSLSGGYGYT

V gene: TRBV18
J gene: TRBJ1-1
D gene: TRBD1
CDR3 protein: ASSLGRTGLQTEAF

V gene: TRBV7-9
J gene: TRBJ1-2
D gene: NA
CDR3 protein: ASSLFGGKDDLRPYGYT

V gene: TRBV7-9
J gene: TRBJ2-5
D gene: TRBD2
CDR3 protein: SSKKGREETQY

V gene: TRBV7-9
J gene: TRBJ2-7
D gene: TRBD1
CDR3 protein: ASSYARTGVYEQY

V gene: TRBV14
J gene: TRBJ1-6
D gene: NA
CDR3 protein: ASSQNLADSSPLH

V gene: TRBV30
J gene: TRBJ2-7
D gene: TRBD2
CDR3 protein: AWSYSGSSYEQY

V gene: TRBV4-1
J gene: TRBJ1-3
D gene: TRBD1
CDR3 protein: ASSLRTGAEGNTIY

V gene: TRBV18
J gene: TRBJ2-1
D gene: TRBD2
CDR3 protein: ASSLAGGGNEQF

V gene: TRBV7-9
J gene: TRBJ1-1
D gene: TRBD1
CDR3 protein: ASSLSSQSRGLAF

V gene: TRBV10-3
J gene: TRBJ2-5
D gene: NA
CDR3 protein: AIRGTAQETQY

V gene: TRBV7-9
J gene: TRBJ2-6
D gene: NA
CDR3 protein: ASSLDRAGANVLT

V gene: TRBV7-7
J gene: TRBJ2-1
D gene: NA
CDR3 protein: ASSLASGNEQF

V gene: TRBV7-9
J gene: TRBJ2-7
D gene: NA
CDR3 protein: ASSPTGSYEQY

V gene: TRBV25-1
J gene: TRBJ1-2
D gene: NA
CDR3 protein: ASSGQTAIGYT

V gene: TRBV2
J gene: TRBJ2-3
D gene: NA
CDR3 protein: ASSHPGLADTQY

V gene: TRBV5-4
J gene: TRBJ1-1
D gene: NA
CDR3 protein: ASSLELRDANTEAF

V gene: TRBV7-2
J gene: TRBJ1-6
D gene: NA
CDR3 protein: ASSLGPGPNSPLH

V gene: TRBV10-3
J gene: TRBJ2-5
D gene: TRBD2
CDR3 protein: AISVGGGDFQETQY